This TCR beta chain was retrieved from a study of long-term antiretroviral therapy in people with HIV. Study results and limitations: An increase in diversity followed ART, yet levels stayed below transplant donor controls. Controls exceeded HIV repertoires in CDR3 length range.

To note about this clone: Antigen specificity is unknown.

Sequencing used immunoSEQ v3.0 at survey level. Assay: immunoSEQ multiplex PCR; the TCRdb copy retains only in-frame clones and omits some. The table records tens of thousands of clones, 84% of them present only once. From germline, CDR1 is ENHRY and CDR2 SYGVKD. V lost 0 bases to trimming and J lost 5 bases, with 16 bases between them. This CDR3 has 16 residues. V gene TRBV10-3 combines with J gene TRBJ1-1; tentative D call: TRBD1 (5 bases). The sample in question was unsorted PBMCs, obtained 3 years after starting antiretroviral therapy. The clonotype originates from a man aged 50-60 years with HIV. CDR3 sequence reads: CAISESGTLSWTEAFF. Here the CDR3 DNA reads TGTGCCATCAGTGAGTCCGGGACCCTATCTTGGACTGAAGCTTTCTTT.